These 24 T cell receptor beta chains share one sample of origin, sequenced in a study of CD8 T cells in ankylosing spondylitis. TCRdb reprocessed the 5' RACE reads with MiXCR, giving one entry per CDR3 protein. The table has approximately 240,000 distinct CDR3 sequences, approximately 24% seen once. Material: blood, either unsorted or a sorted T cell fraction (not recorded which). The source of these receptors is a male donor with ankylosing spondylitis or in good health (not recorded which).

This clonotype was picked up many times. This sequence joins TRBV20-1 and TRBJ2-1; 8 nucleotides agree with TRBD2. From germline, CDR1 is DFQATT and CDR2 SNEGSKA (reference sequence). V lost 0 bases to trimming and J lost 8 bases; unmatched junction nucleotides: 9. The CDR3 length is 15 residues. In DNA form, the CDR3 reads TGCAGTGCTAGAGATCGGAGGACTAGCTTATATGAGCAGTTCTTC. Amino acid sequence: CSARDRRTSLYEQFF.

The sample holds many counts of this clonotype. This chain connects TRBV24-1 to TRBJ2-3; D gene unclear. This CDR3 has 12 residues. Trimming pared 4 bases from V and 2 bases from J, leaving 3 bases between. Germline V gives CDR1 KGHDR, CDR2 SFDVKD. The CDR3 spells CATSDPTDTQYF. The DNA for the CDR3 is TGTGCCACCAGTGACCCCACAGATACGCAGTATTTT.

The V call is TRBV7-3, the J call TRBJ2-1, with 10 bases aligning to TRBD2. The CDR3 spans 15 residues. Germline values: CDR1 SGHTA, CDR2 FQGTGA. V dropped 5 bases and J dropped 2; count of bases not matched to a gene: 3. The CDR3 DNA is TGTGCCAGCAGCAGTAGCGGGGGGACCTACAATGAGCAGTTCTTC. It translates to CASSSSGGTYNEQFF.

The chain uses TRBV10-1 and TRBJ2-5; D not resolved. V was clipped by 2 bases and J by 4 bases, with 8 bases between them. The CDR3 runs to 13 residues. The germline V gene has CDR1 WNHNN and CDR2 SYGVQD (reference sequence). Here the CDR3 DNA reads TGCGCCAGCAGTGAGCTCATGGGAGAGACCCAGTACTTC. It yields the protein CASSELMGETQYF.

Only one count was recorded for this clonotype. This chain connects TRBV20-1 to TRBJ2-2; D not certain. CDR1 is DFQATT, CDR2 SNEGSKA, per germline (reference sequence). V was clipped by 0 bases and J by 0 bases, with 11 bases between them. This CDR3 is 16 amino acids long. CDR3 loop: CSARDSGSANTGELFF. The CDR3 region has the DNA TGCAGTGCTAGAGATTCAGGATCCGCGAACACCGGGGAGCTGTTTTTT.

V usage is TRBV9 and J usage is TRBJ2-7; 7 positions agree with TRBD1. The CDR3 sequence is 14 residues long. CDR1 is SGDLS and CDR2 is YYNGEE in the germline V gene. Germline trimming cut 0 bases from V and 0 bases from J; bases unmatched to any gene: 0. CDR3 region: CASSVDRGSYEQYF. The CDR3 DNA reads as TGTGCCAGCAGCGTAGACAGGGGCTCCTACGAGCAGTACTTC.

Ten or more counts support this clonotype. This rearrangement joins TRBV12-3 or TRBV12-4 to TRBJ2-2, with D maybe TRBD2 (5 bases). Trimming took off 2 bases at V and 4 bases at J, with 8 bases between the two ends. The CDR3 loop spans 14 amino acids. CDR3 in amino acids: CASSLSGLTGELFF. CDR3 bases: TGTGCCAGCAGTTTATCCGGACTCACCGGGGAGCTGTTTTTT.

This clonotype has a count of ten or more. The chain combines TRBV20-1 with TRBJ2-1; 12 nucleotides agree with TRBD2. CDR1 and CDR2 (germline): DFQATT, SNEGSKA (reference sequence). V lost 3 bases, J lost 8 bases, and 5 bases stayed unmatched. The CDR3 is 14 residues long. The CDR3 DNA reads as TGCAGTGCTAGGTACCTAGCGGGGGGGGATGAGCAGTTCTTC. Protein sequence: CSARYLAGGDEQFF.

This chain joins TRBV12-3 or TRBV12-4 and TRBJ2-7; 7 bases align to TRBD2. V shed 5 bases and J 7 bases; nucleotides not matched to a gene: 11. This CDR3 contains 14 residues. CDR3 bases: TGTGCCAGCAGTCTGGGGGGGGGAATGGGAGAGCAGTACTTC. Protein sequence: CASSLGGGMGEQYF.

The J gene is TRBJ2-5, the V gene TRBV12-3 or TRBV12-4; 9 positions match TRBD1. Losses at the gene ends were 1 base for V and 1 base for J; bases not matched to a gene: 4. The CDR3 is made up of 16 amino acids. The DNA for the CDR3 is TGTGCCAGCAGTTTAGTGGGACAGGGATTCCAAGAGACCCAGTACTTC. Its translation: CASSLVGQGFQETQYF.

The chain links TRBV5-6 to TRBJ2-1; 8 bases are a match to TRBD2. This CDR3 has 17 amino acids. Germline values: CDR1 SGHDT, CDR2 YYEEEE. Trimming cost V 3 bases and J 2 bases; bases outside gene matches: 10. CDR3 sequence (DNA): TGTGCCAGCAGCTCAACGGGAGGGGTCGCGACCTACAATGAGCAGTTCTTC. Translation: CASSSTGGVATYNEQFF.

This clonotype has a handful of counts. The chain recombines TRBV12-3 or TRBV12-4 with TRBJ1-2; D is undetermined. Trimming cost V 1 base and J 7 bases, with 13 bases left between them. The CDR3 is 14 amino acids. The CDR3 DNA is TGTGCCAGCAGTTTAGGGGGAGCATTGGGTGGCTACACCTTC. Protein product: CASSLGGALGGYTF.

This clonotype was recorded many times. V and J are TRBV25-1 and TRBJ1-2; no firm D call. The CDR3 loop spans 13 amino acids. Germline lookup yields CDR1 MGHDK and CDR2 SYGVNS. With 8 bases removed from V and 2 bases from J, the gap between germline ends came to 12 bases. The CDR3 here is CASRRSGNYGYTF. For the CDR3, the DNA is TGTGCCAGCCGCCGGTCGGGGAACTATGGCTACACCTTC.

This clonotype was seen repeatedly, ten times or more. The genes are TRBV20-1 and TRBJ2-7, with 10 bases fitting TRBD2. Losses at the gene ends were 5 bases for V and 4 bases for J; bases not matched to a gene: 5. CDR3 size: 13 residues. Per germline, CDR1 DFQATT and CDR2 SNEGSKA (reference sequence). The CDR3 sequence is CSAEVAGGYEQYF. The CDR3 nucleotides are TGCAGTGCTGAGGTAGCGGGGGGTTACGAGCAGTACTTC.

J is TRBJ2-5 and V is TRBV7-9; D is ambiguous. The CDR3 runs 13 residues. Germline V gives CDR1 SEHNR, CDR2 FQNEAQ (reference sequence). V gave up 6 bases and J gave up 1 base, with 9 bases separating them. CDR3 region: CASSLDPQETQYF. The CDR3 bases are TGTGCCAGCAGTCTGGACCCCCAAGAGACCCAGTACTTC.

The rearrangement links TRBV6-1 to TRBJ1-2; no firm D call. The V gene lost 7 bases and the J gene lost 4 bases, with 22 bases spanning the gap. Germline CDR1 and CDR2: MNHNS and SASEGT. This CDR3 is 16 amino acids long. Here the CDR3 DNA reads TGTGCCAGCAACCCTACCGCAGGCCAGAGGGCCTATGGCTACACCTTC. Its protein product is CASNPTAGQRAYGYTF.

This clonotype was seen at least ten times. CDR3 coding DNA: TGCAGTGCTAGAGATGGGGTAGCTGAGACCCAGTACTTC. Translating gives CSARDGVAETQYF. This sequence joins TRBV20-1 and TRBJ2-5, with no clear D. The germline V gene has CDR1 DFQATT and CDR2 SNEGSKA (reference sequence). V was shortened by 0 bases and J by 5 bases, with 10 bases between the two germline ends. The CDR3 is 13 residues long.

The J gene is TRBJ1-5, the V gene TRBV20-1; D call uncertain. V dropped 6 bases and J dropped 7 bases, with 13 bases sitting between them. Germline lookup yields CDR1 DFQATT and CDR2 SNEGSKA (reference sequence). The length of the CDR3 is 12 residues. The CDR3 sequence is CSAARAQQPQHF. The CDR3 DNA reads as TGCAGTGCCGCGCGGGCCCAACAGCCCCAGCATTTT.

This clonotype was seen many times. This chain connects TRBV12-3 or TRBV12-4 to TRBJ2-5; 10 bases map to TRBD2. The CDR3 totals 15 residues. J was trimmed by 0 bases and V by 6 bases; bases with no gene match: 4. This chain's CDR3 is CASSELAGNQETQYF. DNA for the CDR3: TGTGCCAGCAGCGAACTAGCGGGGAACCAAGAGACCCAGTACTTC.

This clonotype was observed many times. The rearrangement joins TRBV5-1 to TRBJ1-1; no reliable D call. Between the trimmed V and J ends, which lost 6 bases and 0 bases, there was a span of 12 bases. From germline, CDR1 is SGHRS and CDR2 YFSETQ. The CDR3 has 14 amino acids. CDR3 in amino acids: CASNRESLNTEAFF. The CDR3 bases are TGCGCCAGCAATCGGGAAAGCCTGAACACTGAAGCTTTCTTT.

The chain recombines TRBV12-3 or TRBV12-4 with TRBJ2-1; D perhaps matches TRBD2 (6 bases). V was pared by 7 bases and J by 9 bases, with 16 bases between. The CDR3 has 13 amino acids. In DNA, the CDR3 is TGTGCCAGCACCCTAGGGACTCTCGGTGAGCAGTTCTTC. It specifies CASTLGTLGEQFF.

The chain links TRBV21-1 to TRBJ1-1; no DNA check was done on the table's D call, TRBD1. TRBV21-1 is described as a pseudogene. This CDR3 comprises 12 residues. As DNA, the CDR3 is TGTGCCAGCAGCAAAGCGCGAAGGGGGAGCATCTTT. The encoded protein is CASSKARRGSIF.

A word on this clonotype: At one boundary the junction diverges from the germline segment, which might be a read error. The J gene is TRBJ2-5, the V gene TRBV12-3 or TRBV12-4; perhaps TRBD2 as D (7 bases). The CDR3 is 19 amino acids. CDR3 amino acids: CACSPRRGANRTFGETQYF. For the CDR3, the DNA is TGTGCCTGCAGTCCCCGTCGGGGGGCCAATCGAACTTTTGGAGAGACCCAGTACTTC.

This clonotype was observed a few times. The chain couples TRBV6-1 to TRBJ1-2; no firm D call. The CDR3 covers 14 residues. Germline V CDR1 and CDR2: MNHNS, SASEGT. Trimming removed 10 bases at V and 2 bases at J, with 17 bases between. CDR3 amino acids: CATRNLGGNYGYTF. The DNA for the CDR3 is TGTGCCACCAGAAACCTGGGAGGGAACTATGGCTACACCTTC.